The source of this TCR beta chain is a study of CXCR3-negative and CXCR3-positive naive CD8 T cells. Across the whole study: The libraries yielded 110 million to 150 million TRB reads, about 1.5 +/- 0.3 million each.

The CDR3 has 17 amino acids. Germline V gene data show CDR1 as LNHNV and CDR2 as YYDKDF (reference sequence). As to this clonotype: Its antigen is not known.

Via 5' RACE with UMI labels, TRB cDNA libraries were prepared. TCRdb re-called the 5' RACE reads and catalogs CDR3 proteins one per entry, DNA excluded. The sample's table shows around 60,000 distinct CDR3 sequences. Every subset of CD8+ T cells was sorted in triplicate at approximately 310,000 cells each. Study-level results: In both naive subsets diversity was comparably high, whereas memory CD8+ cells showed much lower diversity. Whereas memory cells differed, naive CXCR3-negative and CXCR3-positive cells shared similar TRBV-TRBJ usage. Naive CXCR3-positive cells had TRB CDR3s more hydrophobic than those of CXCR3-negative naive cells.

This receptor was identified in a human donor in good health. Some clones in this sample may be carry-over from other donors' samples. The specimen was naive CXCR3+ CD8+ T cells from blood. Sample subset: CD45RO-CCR7+CD27+CD95- naive CD8+ T cells expressing CXCR3 (TNR3+). V is TRBV15 and J is TRBJ2-3; TCRdb's assignment of TRBD1 cannot be checked, as there is no DNA. The CDR3 reads CATSRDTAPEGTDTQYF. The whole variable domain, remainder taken from reference TRBV15 and TRBJ2-3, is DAMVIQNPRYQVTQFGKPVTLSCSQTLNHNVMYWYQQKSSQAPKLLFHYYDKDFNNEADTPDNFQSRRPNTSFCFLDIRSPGLGDTAMYLCATSRDTAPEGTDTQYFGPGTRLTVL.